This T cell receptor beta chain was identified in a study of shared clonotypes between healthy human individuals. The study's findings and limits: Non-shared clonotypes showed lower generation probabilities than clonotypes common to all four donors.

In the case of this clone: As yet, its antigen is unknown. One end of the junction is discordant with germline, which a read error may explain.

Naive CD8 cells comprised CD45RO-negative, CCR7-positively selected cells, excluding terminally differentiated effector memory CD45RA+ cells. Donors were healthy HIV-negative adults without recently reported acute infections or vaccinations. Germline CDR1 is SSHAT and CDR2 is FNYEAQ (reference sequence). This CDR3 is built from 15 residues. The test was conducted at deep level. Clones were sequenced by immunoSEQ multiplex PCR, and TCRdb holds only the in-frame ones, with some missing. The data contain nearly 2 million clones, roughly 94% of them singletons. The specimen was naive CD8+ T cells sorted from blood. The sequence was collected from a man younger than 35 in good health. The chain has TRBV7-7 and TRBJ2-1, with D tentatively TRBD1 or TRBD2 (5 bases each). The chain's CDR3 is CASSVHQGPNNEQFF. CDR3 in DNA: TGTGCTAGCAGCGTCCACCAGGGACCTAACAATGAGCAGTTCTTC.